This TCR beta chain is drawn from a study of CD8 T cell repertoires and HIV-1 epitope variants. About this clone itself: Antigen specificity is unknown.

Clones were sequenced by immunoSEQ multiplex PCR, and TCRdb holds only the in-frame ones, with some missing. The table includes about 5,900 clones, 64% detected once. V gave up 2 bases and J gave up 1 base, with 11 bases separating them. The CDR3 sequence is 15 residues long. Germline CDR1 and CDR2: SNHLY and FYNNEI. This TCR was recovered from a male donor with HIV. What was sequenced was cultured CD8+ T cells derived from PBMCs. The chain employs TRBV2 and TRBJ2-5, with a weak D call TRBD1 (6 bases). DNA of the CDR3: TGTGCCAGCAGTGAATCCAGGGACACCCAAGAGACCCAGTACTTC. Residues: CASSESRDTQETQYF.